What follows describes a single T cell receptor (beta chain). What it recognizes is unknown. This sample is part of a study of cytomegalovirus exposure and HLA in healthy donors. Study in general: In a later analysis, it was reported that the roughly 130 validation repertoires had been produced on the same platform as the 666 repertoires belonging to the first cohort. Study-wide findings and caveats: Subsequent analysis showed first-cohort TCR clusters tending to co-occur in roughly 130 validation repertoires.

The V end lost 8 bases, the J end lost 4 bases, and 8 bases lay between the germline ends. CDR1 and CDR2 from the germline V gene are MNHEY and SMNVEV (reference sequence). This CDR3 spans 11 amino acids. Sequencing used immunoSEQ multiplex PCR; TCRdb keeps in-frame clones, though not all of them. The sample lists a few hundred thousand clones, 75% to 90% occurring once. The sequencing input was PBMCs. The sequence was collected from a woman between 18 and 29 years old in good health and CMV-seronegative. The gene calls are TRBV27 and TRBJ1-2; no clear D gene. This CDR3 reads CASHSPYGYTF. The CDR3 nucleotides are TGTGCCAGCCACAGTCCCTATGGCTACACCTTC.